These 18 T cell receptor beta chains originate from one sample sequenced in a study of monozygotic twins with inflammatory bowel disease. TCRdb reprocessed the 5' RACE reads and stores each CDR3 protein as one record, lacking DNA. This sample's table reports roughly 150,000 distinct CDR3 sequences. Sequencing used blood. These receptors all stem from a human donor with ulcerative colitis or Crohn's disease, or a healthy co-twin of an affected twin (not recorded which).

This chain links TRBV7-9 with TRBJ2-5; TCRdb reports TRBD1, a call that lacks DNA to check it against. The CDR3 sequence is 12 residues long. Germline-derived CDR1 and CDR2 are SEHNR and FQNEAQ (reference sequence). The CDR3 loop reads CASKTQGALRYF. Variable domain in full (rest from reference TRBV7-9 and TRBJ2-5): DTGVSQNPRHKITKRGQNVTFRCDPISEHNRLYWYRQTLGQGPEFLTYFQNEAQLEKSRLLSDRFSAERPKGSFSTLEIQRTEQGDSAMYLCASKTQGALRYFGPGTRLLVL.

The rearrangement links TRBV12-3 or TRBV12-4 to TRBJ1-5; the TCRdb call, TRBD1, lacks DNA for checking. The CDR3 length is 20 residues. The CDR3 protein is CASSSSLAILTTETYQPQHF.

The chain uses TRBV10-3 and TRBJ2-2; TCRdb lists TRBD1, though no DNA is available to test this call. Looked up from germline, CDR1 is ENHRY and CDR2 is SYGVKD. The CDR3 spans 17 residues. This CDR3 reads CAISTGQGAANTGELFF.

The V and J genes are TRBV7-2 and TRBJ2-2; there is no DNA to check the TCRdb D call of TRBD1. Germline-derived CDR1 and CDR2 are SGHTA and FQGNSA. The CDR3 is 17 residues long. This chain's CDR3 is CASSFAAGRANTGELFF.

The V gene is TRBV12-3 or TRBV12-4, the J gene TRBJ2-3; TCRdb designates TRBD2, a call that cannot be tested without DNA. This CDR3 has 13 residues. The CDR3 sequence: CASSFGPSRAQYF.

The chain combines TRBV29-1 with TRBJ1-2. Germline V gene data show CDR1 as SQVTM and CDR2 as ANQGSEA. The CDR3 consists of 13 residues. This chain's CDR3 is CSVESPRDGGYTF. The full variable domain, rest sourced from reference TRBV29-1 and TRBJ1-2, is SAVISQKPSRDICQRGTSLTIQCQVDSQVTMMFWYRQQPGQSLTLIATANQGSEATYESGFVIDKFPISRPNLTFSTLTVSNMSPEDSSIYLCSVESPRDGGYTFGSGTRLTVV.

The CDR3 region is CASSLGGGVAGGLPQHF. The chain is built from TRBV7-2 and TRBJ1-5; the TCRdb D gene call, TRBD1, has no DNA to confirm it. Germline CDR1 is SGHTA and CDR2 is FQGNSA. The length of the CDR3 is 17 residues. Full variable domain (remainder filled in from reference TRBV7-2 and TRBJ1-5): GAGVSQSPSNKVTEKGKDVELRCDPISGHTALYWYRQSLGQGLEFLIYFQGNSAPDKSGLPSDRFSAERTGGSVSTLTIQRTQQEDSAVYLCASSLGGGVAGGLPQHFGDGTRLSIL.

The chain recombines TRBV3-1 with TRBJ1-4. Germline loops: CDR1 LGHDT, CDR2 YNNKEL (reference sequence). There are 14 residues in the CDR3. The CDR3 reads CASSQDHSEEKLFF.

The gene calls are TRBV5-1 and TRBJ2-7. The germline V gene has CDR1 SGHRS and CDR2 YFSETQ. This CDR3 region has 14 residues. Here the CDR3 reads CASSLTWQTYEQYF.

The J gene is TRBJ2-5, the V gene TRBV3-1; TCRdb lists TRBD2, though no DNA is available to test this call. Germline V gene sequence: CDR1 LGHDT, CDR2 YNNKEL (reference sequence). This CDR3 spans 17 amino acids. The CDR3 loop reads CASRSRGPYGTQETQYF.

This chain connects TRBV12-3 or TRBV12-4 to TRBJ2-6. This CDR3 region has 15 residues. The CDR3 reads CASSLVGSGANVLTF.

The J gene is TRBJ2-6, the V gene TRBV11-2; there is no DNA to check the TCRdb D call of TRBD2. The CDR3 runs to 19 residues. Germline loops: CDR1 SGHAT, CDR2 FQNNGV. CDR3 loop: CASSPISGRNLSGANVLTF. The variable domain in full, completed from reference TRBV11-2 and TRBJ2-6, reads EAGVAQSPRYKIIEKRQSVAFWCNPISGHATLYWYQQILGQGPKLLIQFQNNGVVDDSQLPKDRFSAERLKGVDSTLKIQPAKLEDSAVYLCASSPISGRNLSGANVLTFGAGSRLTVL.

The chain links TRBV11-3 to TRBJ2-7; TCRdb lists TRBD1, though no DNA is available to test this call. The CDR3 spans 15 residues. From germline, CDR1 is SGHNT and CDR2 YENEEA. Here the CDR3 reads CASSLGGTGDYEQYF.

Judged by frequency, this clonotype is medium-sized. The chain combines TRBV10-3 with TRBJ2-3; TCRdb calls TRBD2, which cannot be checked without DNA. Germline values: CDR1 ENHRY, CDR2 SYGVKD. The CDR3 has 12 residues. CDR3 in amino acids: CAISELAGMQYF.

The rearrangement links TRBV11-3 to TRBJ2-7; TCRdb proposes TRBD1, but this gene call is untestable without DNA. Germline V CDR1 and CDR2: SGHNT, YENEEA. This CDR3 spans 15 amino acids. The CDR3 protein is CASSLDGQGPYEQYF.

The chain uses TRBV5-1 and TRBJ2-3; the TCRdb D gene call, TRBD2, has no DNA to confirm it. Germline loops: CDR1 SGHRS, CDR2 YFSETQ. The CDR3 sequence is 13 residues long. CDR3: CASSWRRADTQYF.

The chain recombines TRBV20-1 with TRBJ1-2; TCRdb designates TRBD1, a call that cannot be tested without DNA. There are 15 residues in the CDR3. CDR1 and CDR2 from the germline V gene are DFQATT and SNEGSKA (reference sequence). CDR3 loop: CSARDNVGRGYGYTF.

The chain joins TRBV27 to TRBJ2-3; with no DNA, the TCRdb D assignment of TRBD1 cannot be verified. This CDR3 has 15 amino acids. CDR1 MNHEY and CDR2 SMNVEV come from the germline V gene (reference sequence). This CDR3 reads CASTIGAQGGYTQYF.